This T cell receptor beta chain was observed in a study of radiation and T cells in renal cell carcinoma. This clone appeared once. Some clones are missing from TCRdb's copy, which holds only in-frame ones; the method was immunoSEQ multiplex PCR. Among some 64,000 clones listed, about 83% were seen once. The time point was: blood 4 weeks post-SBRT, at nephrectomy. Treatment defined: 15 Gy SBRT to primary tumor, nephrectomy 4 weeks later. The CDR3 runs to 17 residues. The sequence was obtained from a man aged 60-69 years with renal cell carcinoma. The specimen was blood, collected from a patient whose treatment included radiotherapy and nephrectomy. This sequence joins TRBV21-1 and TRBJ1-1; the listed D gene, TRBD1, was not tested against the DNA. TRBV21-1 has pseudogene status. As DNA, the CDR3 is TGTGCCAGCGGCCCGCGACAGGGACCCATCATGAACACTGAAGCTTTCTTT. As protein: CASGPRQGPIMNTEAFF.